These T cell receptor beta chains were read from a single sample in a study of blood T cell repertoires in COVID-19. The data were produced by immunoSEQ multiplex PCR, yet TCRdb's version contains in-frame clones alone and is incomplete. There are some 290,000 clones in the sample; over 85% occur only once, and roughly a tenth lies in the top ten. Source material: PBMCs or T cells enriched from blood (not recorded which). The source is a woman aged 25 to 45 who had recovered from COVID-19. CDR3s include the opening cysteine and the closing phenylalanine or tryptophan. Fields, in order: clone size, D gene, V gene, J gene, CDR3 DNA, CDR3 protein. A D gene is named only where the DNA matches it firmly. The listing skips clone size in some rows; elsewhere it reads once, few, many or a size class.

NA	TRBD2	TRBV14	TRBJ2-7	TGTGCCAGCAGCTTACCCGTAGCGGGAGTCCCTTTCTACGAGCAGTACTTC	CASSLPVAGVPFYEQYF
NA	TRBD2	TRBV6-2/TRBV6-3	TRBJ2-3	TGTGCCAGCAGTGATCCTATCGGGGGACTAGCGTTGTTGGAAGATACGCAGTATTTT	CASSDPIGGLALLEDTQYF
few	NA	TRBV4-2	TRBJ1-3	TGTGCCAGCAGCCAAGATGCCGGGTTGGGAAACACCATATATTTT	CASSQDAGLGNTIYF
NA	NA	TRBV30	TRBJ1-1	TGTGCCTGGATGGATTTTTCGGGACTCAGAGCTTTCTTT	CAWMDFSGLRAFF
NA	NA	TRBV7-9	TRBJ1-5	TGTGCCAGCAGCTTAGGTGGGACACCGGAGCGGGGTCAGCCCCAGCATTTT	CASSLGGTPERGQPQHF
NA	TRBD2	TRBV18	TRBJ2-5	TGTGCCAGCTCACTAATAGGACTAGCGGGAGGAACCGGGGAGACCCAGTACTTC	CASSLIGLAGGTGETQYF
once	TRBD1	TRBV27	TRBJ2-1	TGTGCCAGCAGTTTCTGGCAGGGGGCCTACAATGAGCAGTTCTTC	CASSFWQGAYNEQFF
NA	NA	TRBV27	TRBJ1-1	TGTGCCAGCAGTTTGACGGGGGACACTGAAGCTTTCTTT	CASSLTGDTEAFF
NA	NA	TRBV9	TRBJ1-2	TGTGCCAGCAGCGTAGACAGTCCCTATGGCTACACCTTC	CASSVDSPYGYTF
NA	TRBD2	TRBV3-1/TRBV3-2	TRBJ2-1	TGTGCCAGCAGCCACATCGACTCTACTAGCGGGGTCTACAATGAGCAGTTCTTC	CASSHIDSTSGVYNEQFF
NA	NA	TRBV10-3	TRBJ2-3	TGTGCCATCAGTGATTCTGGACACCTCGGTACAGATACGCAGTATTTT	CAISDSGHLGTDTQYF